The T cell receptor (beta chain) described here comes from a study of cytomegalovirus exposure and HLA in healthy donors. General study results and limits: A link between a missense DCLRE1C variant and TCR beta V- and J-gene trimming emerged from a later analysis. TCR beta sequences reportedly predicted most subjects' HLA-A and HLA-B alleles accurately. Cytomegalovirus association was listed for 164 TCR beta chains.

PCR primers comprised 60 Vbeta and 13 Jbeta primers. Some clones are missing from TCRdb's copy, which holds only in-frame ones; the method was immunoSEQ multiplex PCR. This sample carries roughly 31,000 clones, with less than 0.75% going to the ten biggest clones. As concerns this clone: The antigen remains unidentified.

Trimming stripped 2 bases from V and 7 bases from J, with 12 bases between. Germline CDR1 is SGHTA and CDR2 is FQGNSA. The CDR3 loop spans 14 amino acids. V is TRBV7-2 and J is TRBJ2-4; possibly TRBD1 for D (6 bases). Material: PBMCs. This receptor was obtained from a man under 40 in good health and CMV-seronegative. In DNA, the CDR3 is TGTGCCAGCAGCTTAAGGCCACAGGGCAACATTCAGTACTTC. Its translation is CASSLRPQGNIQYF.